This T cell receptor (beta chain) is from a study of OX40 agonist ivuxolimab in advanced cancers. About the study: The patients received agonistic anti-OX40 (CD134) antibody ivuxolimab. Study-wide results and limits: No antigen was identified for the clonally expanded peripheral T cells.

V lost 2 bases to trimming and J lost 10 bases, with 12 bases between them. CDR1 and CDR2 (germline): MNHEY, SVGAGI. CDR3 length: 13 amino acids. Libraries were prepared by immunoSEQ multiplex PCR; TCRdb keeps only in-frame clonotypes and omits some of them. The table lists about 62,000 clones, about four fifths of them singletons. To note about this clone: Antigen unknown.

The chain combines TRBV6-5 with TRBJ2-1; no firm D call. The TCR originated in an adult with an advanced solid tumor such as melanoma, head and neck, liver or kidney cancer. This material consisted of CD4+ or CD8+ T cells sorted from blood, taken in a trial of the OX40 agonist ivuxolimab. The CDR3 loop is CASSYSGGWEQFF. The DNA for the CDR3 is TGTGCCAGCAGTTACAGTGGCGGCTGGGAGCAGTTCTTC.